This T cell receptor beta chain was found in a study of cytomegalovirus exposure and HLA in healthy donors. Findings and caveats of the study: A missense variant in DCLRE1C was later tied to TCR beta V- and J-gene trimming.

A remark on this clone: Its antigen is unknown.

This CDR3 comprises 13 residues. Germline V gives CDR1 MNHEY, CDR2 SMNVEV (reference sequence). V lost 3 bases to trimming and J lost 1 base, with 7 bases between them. In the PCR, 60 Vbeta and 13 Jbeta primers were used. The protocol was immunoSEQ multiplex PCR, while the TCRdb copy is restricted to in-frame clones and leaves out a portion. The sample records about 130,000 clones, just under 75% being singletons. What was sequenced was PBMCs. The chain recombines TRBV27 with TRBJ2-7, with D possibly TRBD1 on 5 matching bases. This TCR derives from a man aged 35 to 55 in good health and CMV-seropositive. CDR3 sequence (DNA): TGTGCCAGCAGTTTTAAGGGGTCCTACGAGCAGTACTTC. Translated: CASSFKGSYEQYF.